The clone carrying this T cell receptor beta chain was recorded at least ten times. The data were obtained in a study of Ad26.COV2.S vaccination and SARS-CoV-2 variants. CDR1 and CDR2 (germline): MDHEN, SYDVKM. This CDR3 is 16 amino acids long. Germline trimming cut 2 bases from V and 6 bases from J; bases unmatched to any gene: 10. Clones were read by immunoSEQ multiplex PCR, and TCRdb kept only the in-frame ones, dropping some. The sample consists of more than 300,000 clones, 88% of them appearing once. Treatment described: about 20 received Ad26.COV2.S at low or high dose, single or two shots; five or six received placebo; per-sample allocation not given. Sampling occurred on day 63 after the first vaccine or placebo injection.

The chain carries TRBV28 and TRBJ2-1; TRBD2 matches at 7 bases. This specimen was peripheral blood, taken in a trial of Ad26.COV2.S vaccine versus placebo. The sequence came from a person between 18 and 65 years old who received the Ad26.COV2.S COVID-19 vaccine or a placebo. The CDR3 loop is CASSLARGTEFNEQFF. CDR3 DNA sequence: TGTGCCAGCAGTTTAGCGCGGGGGACGGAGTTCAATGAGCAGTTCTTC.